This T cell receptor beta chain was documented in a study of PD-1 and CTLA-4 blockade in melanoma. TCRdb's copy holds only in-frame clones and misses some; the assay was immunoSEQ multiplex PCR. The profile shows 16,000 or so clones, over 65% of them singletons. Germline V gives CDR1 SGHRS, CDR2 YFSETQ. The CDR3 contains 14 residues. V lost 6 bases and J lost 1, with 13 bases in between. The material was CD8+ T cells from peripheral blood, obtained before anti-PD-1 treatment. The V call is TRBV5-1, the J call TRBJ1-1, with D possibly being TRBD1 (5 bases). The sequence was collected from a human donor with melanoma. CDR3 loop: CASTVGPTNTEAFF. The CDR3 bases are TGCGCCAGCACCGTGGGACCGACGAACACTGAAGCTTTCTTT.